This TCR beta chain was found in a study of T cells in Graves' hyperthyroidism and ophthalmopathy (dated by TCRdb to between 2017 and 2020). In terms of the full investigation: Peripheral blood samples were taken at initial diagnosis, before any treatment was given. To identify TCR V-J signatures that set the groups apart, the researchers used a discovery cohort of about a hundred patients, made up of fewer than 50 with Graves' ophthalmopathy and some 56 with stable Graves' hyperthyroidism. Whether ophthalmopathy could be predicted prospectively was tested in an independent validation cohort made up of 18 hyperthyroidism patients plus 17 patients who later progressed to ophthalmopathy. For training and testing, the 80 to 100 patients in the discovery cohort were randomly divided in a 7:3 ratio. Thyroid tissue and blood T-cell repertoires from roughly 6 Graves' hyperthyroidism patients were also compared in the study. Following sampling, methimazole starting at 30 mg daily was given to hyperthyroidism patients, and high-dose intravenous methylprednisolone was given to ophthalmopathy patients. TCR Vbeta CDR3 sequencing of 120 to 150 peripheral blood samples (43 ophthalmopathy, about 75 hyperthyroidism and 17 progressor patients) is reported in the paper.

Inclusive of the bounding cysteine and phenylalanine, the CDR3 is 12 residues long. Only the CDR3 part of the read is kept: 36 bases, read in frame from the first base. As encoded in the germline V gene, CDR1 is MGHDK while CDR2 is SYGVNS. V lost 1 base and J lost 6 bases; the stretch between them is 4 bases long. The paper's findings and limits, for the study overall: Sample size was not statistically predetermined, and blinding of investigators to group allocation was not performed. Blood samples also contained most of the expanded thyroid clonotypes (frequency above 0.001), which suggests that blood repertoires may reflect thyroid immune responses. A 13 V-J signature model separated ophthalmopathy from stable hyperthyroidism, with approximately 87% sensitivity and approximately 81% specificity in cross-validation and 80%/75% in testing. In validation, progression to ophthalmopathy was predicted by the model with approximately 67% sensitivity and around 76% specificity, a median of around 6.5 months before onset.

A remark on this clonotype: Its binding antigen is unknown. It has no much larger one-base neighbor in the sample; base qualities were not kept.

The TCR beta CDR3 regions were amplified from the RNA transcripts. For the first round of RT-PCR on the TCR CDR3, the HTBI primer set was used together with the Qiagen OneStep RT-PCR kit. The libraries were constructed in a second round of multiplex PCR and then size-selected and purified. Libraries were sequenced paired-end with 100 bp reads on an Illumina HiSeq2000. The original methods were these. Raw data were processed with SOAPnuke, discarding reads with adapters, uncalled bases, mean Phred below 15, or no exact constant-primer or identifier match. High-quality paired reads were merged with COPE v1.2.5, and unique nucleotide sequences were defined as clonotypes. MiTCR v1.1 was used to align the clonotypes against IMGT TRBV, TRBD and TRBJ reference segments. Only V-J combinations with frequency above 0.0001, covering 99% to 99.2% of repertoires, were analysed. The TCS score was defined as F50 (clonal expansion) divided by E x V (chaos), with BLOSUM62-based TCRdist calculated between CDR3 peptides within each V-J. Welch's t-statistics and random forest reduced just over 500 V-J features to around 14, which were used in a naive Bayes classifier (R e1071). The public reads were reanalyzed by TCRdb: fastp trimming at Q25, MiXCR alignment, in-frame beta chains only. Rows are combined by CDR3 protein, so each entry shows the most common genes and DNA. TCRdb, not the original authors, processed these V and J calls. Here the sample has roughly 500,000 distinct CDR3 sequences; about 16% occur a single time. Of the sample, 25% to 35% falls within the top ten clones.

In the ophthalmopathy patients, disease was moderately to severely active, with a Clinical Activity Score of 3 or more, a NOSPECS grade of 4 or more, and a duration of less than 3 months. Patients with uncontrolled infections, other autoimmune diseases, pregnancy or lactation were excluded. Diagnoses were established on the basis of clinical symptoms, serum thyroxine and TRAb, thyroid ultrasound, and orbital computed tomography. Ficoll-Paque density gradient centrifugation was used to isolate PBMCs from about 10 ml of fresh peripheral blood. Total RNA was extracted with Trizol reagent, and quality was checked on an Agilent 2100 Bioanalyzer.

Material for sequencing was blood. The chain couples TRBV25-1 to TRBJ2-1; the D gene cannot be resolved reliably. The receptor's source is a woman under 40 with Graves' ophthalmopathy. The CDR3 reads CASSEFTNEQFF. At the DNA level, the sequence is TGTGCCAGCAGTGAATTCACCAATGAGCAGTTCTTC.